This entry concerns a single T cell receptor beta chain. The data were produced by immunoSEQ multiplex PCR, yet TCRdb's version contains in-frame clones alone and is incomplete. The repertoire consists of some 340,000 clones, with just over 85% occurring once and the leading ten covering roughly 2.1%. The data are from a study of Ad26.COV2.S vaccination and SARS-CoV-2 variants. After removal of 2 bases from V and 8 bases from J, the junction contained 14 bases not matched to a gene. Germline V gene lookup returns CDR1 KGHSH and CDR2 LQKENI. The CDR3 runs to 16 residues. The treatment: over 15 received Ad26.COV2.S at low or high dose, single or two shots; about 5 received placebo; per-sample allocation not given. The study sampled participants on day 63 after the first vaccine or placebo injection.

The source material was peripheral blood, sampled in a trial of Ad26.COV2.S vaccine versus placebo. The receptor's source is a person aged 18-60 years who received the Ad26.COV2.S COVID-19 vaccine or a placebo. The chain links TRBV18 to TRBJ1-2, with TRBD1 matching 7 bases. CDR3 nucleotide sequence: TGTGCCAGCTCACCATCCCGGCAGTCGGGACAGAGCGGCTACACCTTC. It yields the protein CASSPSRQSGQSGYTF.